The subject of this entry is one T cell receptor (beta chain). These data belong to a study of blood T cell repertoires in COVID-19. Study summary: Sites across the United States, Italy and Spain contributed samples from acute and convalescent COVID-19. T cells, B-cell-depleted T cells, or PBMCs provided the cDNA or gDNA that served as material.

The CDR3 runs 11 residues. The ends lost 6 bases at V and 14 bases at J; junction bases unmatched: 6. In the authors' workflow: Estimates of nucleated cell counts were drawn from the amplification of reference gene primers. The method was immunoSEQ multiplex PCR; TCRdb's version includes in-frame clones alone and lacks a portion of them. Clonal size and the V and J genes are those of that table, whereas D and trimming came from the DNA. The sample carries 100,000 to 150,000 clones, 75% to 90% recorded once. The sequence was collected from a middle-aged man with active COVID-19. Sequencing was done on a sample of peripheral blood. This chain connects TRBV12-3 or TRBV12-4 to TRBJ1-4; 7 bases are a match to TRBD1. The CDR3 region has the DNA TGTGCCAGCAGGTCGGGACAGCCTCTGTTTTTT. This codes for CASRSGQPLFF.